This T cell receptor beta chain was identified in a study of human T cells and chemical hapten exposure. Findings and caveats of the study: The study found that PT1 expanded TCR counts correlated positively with patch test score.

As for time point: pre-sensitization, week 0. Documented treatment: therapeutic diphenylcyclopropenone sensitization with weekly scalp DPC. Patients had alopecia, were aged 18 to 70, and were not pregnant. The length of the CDR3 is 14 residues. J lost 5 bases, V lost 4 bases, and 6 bases had no gene match. Looked up from germline, CDR1 is SGHRS and CDR2 is YFSETQ. Of note for this clonotype: Antigen unknown.

Using its own MiXCR run on the RACE reads, TCRdb lists one record per CDR3 protein. The sample lists roughly 38,000 distinct CDR3 sequences; around an eighth were seen once. The material sequenced was whole blood, taken in connection with sensitization to the hapten diphenylcyclopropenone (DPC). This sequence was found in a woman in her twenties or thirties with alopecia areata. Some clones in this sample may be carry-over from other donors' samples. This chain connects TRBV5-1 to TRBJ2-3; 8 bases match TRBD1. The CDR3 reads CASSPRQGQDTQYF. The CDR3 DNA reads as TGCGCCAGCAGCCCACGACAGGGGCAAGATACGCAGTATTTT.